This is a list of T cell receptor beta chains from one sample in a study of blood T cell repertoires in COVID-19. Here immunoSEQ multiplex PCR was the method, and the copy in TCRdb shows in-frame clones only, minus some. The table has around 70,000 clones, roughly 87% seen once. Sample: peripheral blood. Receptors originate from a man at least 80 years old with acute or convalescent COVID-19. Both conserved end residues are part of each CDR3. A D gene is named only where the DNA matches it firmly. Some rows mark clone size as missing; the rest say once, few, many or name a class of expanded clone.

NA	TRBV29-1	TRBJ2-7	NA	TGCAGCGTTGGCAGGGAAGGTTCCGACTACGAGCAGTACTTC	CSVGREGSDYEQYF
NA	TRBV5-1	TRBJ2-1	TRBD1	TGCGCCAGCAGCTTGGAATGGACAGGGGGCGTCGAGCAGTTCTTC	CASSLEWTGGVEQFF
NA	TRBV5-8	TRBJ2-5	NA	TGTGCCAGCAGCTCCCGAGGAGGGGGCGAGACCCAGTACTTC	CASSSRGGGETQYF
NA	TRBV19	TRBJ1-2	NA	TGTGCCAGTAGTATATCTGTAACTAACTATGGCTACACCTTC	CASSISVTNYGYTF
NA	TRBV29-1	TRBJ2-1	NA	TGCAGCGTTGAAAACGGACAGTCCGATGAGCAGTTCTTC	CSVENGQSDEQFF
once	TRBV6-5	TRBJ2-5	TRBD1	TGTGCCAGCAGCGCGGGACAGGCCTTAAAGACCCAGTACTTC	CASSAGQALKTQYF
NA	TRBV4-1	TRBJ2-7	NA	TGCGCCAGCAGCGTACAACAGGGCCCGGGGGGTTCCTACGAGCAGTACTTC	CASSVQQGPGGSYEQYF
NA	TRBV25-1	TRBJ1-4	NA	TGTGCCAGCAGTGAGGGGAGGTGGGTTGCGGCAACTAATGAAAAACTGTTTTTT	CASSEGRWVAATNEKLFF
NA	TRBV30	TRBJ1-5	TRBD1	TGTGCCTGGAGTGTCGGGACAGCTGTCAATCAGCCCCAGCATTTT	CAWSVGTAVNQPQHF
NA	TRBV19	TRBJ1-2	NA	TGTGCCAGTAGTATGGGGCGTCGAGGCTACACCTTC	CASSMGRRGYTF
NA	TRBV3-1/TRBV3-2	TRBJ1-3	NA	TGTGCCAGCAGCCACGACGGCGGCTTCTCTGGAAACACCATATATTTT	CASSHDGGFSGNTIYF
once	TRBV10-3	TRBJ2-3	TRBD1	TGTGCCATCAGGACAGGGGTAGTGTCAGATACGCAGTATTTT	CAIRTGVVSDTQYF
NA	TRBV7-8	TRBJ1-1	TRBD1	TGTGCCAGCAGCCGAGACAGGGGGGGTAAAGCTTTCTTT	CASSRDRGGKAFF
few	TRBV6-5	TRBJ1-1	NA	TGTGCCAGCAGTTACTCAGACATGAACACTGAAGCTTTCTTT	CASSYSDMNTEAFF
NA	TRBV6-5	TRBJ1-1	NA	TGTGCCAGCAGACCCGGACTGCAGATGAACACTGAAGCTTTCTTT	CASRPGLQMNTEAFF
NA	TRBV12-3/TRBV12-4	TRBJ2-1	NA	TGTGCCAGCAGCCCAGGGGTGGACAATGAGCAGTTCTTC	CASSPGVDNEQFF
NA	TRBV27	TRBJ1-6	TRBD1	TGTGCCAGCAGTTCGGGACAGCACTATAATTCACCCCTCCACTTT	CASSSGQHYNSPLHF
NA	TRBV9	TRBJ2-6	TRBD2	TGTGCCAGCAGCGTAGTTTCTAGCGGAGTCGGGGGGGCCAACGTCCTGACTTTC	CASSVVSSGVGGANVLTF
NA	TRBV18	TRBJ2-6	NA	TGTGCCAGCTCACTTATAGCCGGGTCGCAATCCGGGGCCAACGTCCTGACTTTC	CASSLIAGSQSGANVLTF
NA	TRBV6-1	TRBJ2-2	TRBD2	TGTGCCAGCAGTGAGACTAGCGGGAGTGCCGGGGAGCTGTTTTTT	CASSETSGSAGELFF
NA	TRBV4-1	TRBJ1-3	NA	TGCGCCAGCAGCCTCAAGATCGGGGTAGGTGGAAACACCATATATTTT	CASSLKIGVGGNTIYF
NA	TRBV30	TRBJ2-7	TRBD2	TGTGCCTGGAGTCGACTAGCGCTCGAGCAGTACTTC	CAWSRLALEQYF
NA	TRBV19	TRBJ2-1	NA	TGTGCCAGTAGTATAGGGGAGACTGCGAGGGATGAGCAGTTCTTC	CASSIGETARDEQFF